These 31 T cell receptor beta chains were all obtained from the same sample, sequenced in a study of spatial heterogeneity in lung cancer. TCRdb analysed the 5' RACE reads with MiXCR anew, one entry per CDR3 protein. The sample contains about 50,000 distinct CDR3 sequences, 7.6% of which appear only once. Described time point: sample taken at primary tumor resection. Unsorted whole RNA of tumor, nontumor lung or frozen PBMC was sequenced. Sample: PBMCs, taken at surgery. The receptors here all came from a female donor with early-stage non-small cell lung cancer.

This clonotype showed up many times. V is TRBV20-1 and J is TRBJ1-6; D gene ambiguous. This CDR3 has 14 amino acids. Per the germline V gene, CDR1 is DFQATT and CDR2 is SNEGSKA (reference sequence). Trimming left V 2 bases short and J 8 bases short, with 13 bases between. The CDR3 coding sequence is TGCAGTGCTAGAACGTTATTTTTTGATTCACCCCTCCACTTT. It encodes CSARTLFFDSPLHF.

This clonotype showed up just a few times. The rearrangement links TRBV27 to TRBJ2-1; the D call may be TRBD1 or TRBD2 (6 bases each). The germline CDR1 and CDR2 sequences are MNHEY and SMNVEV (reference sequence). V lost 1 base and J lost 8, with 15 bases in between. The CDR3 runs 15 residues. CDR3 in DNA: TGTGCCAGCAGTTTATTAACCGGGGGCGGGGATGAGCAGTTCTTC. This translates into CASSLLTGGGDEQFF.

This rearrangement joins TRBV5-5 to TRBJ1-6; a possible D gene is TRBD1 (6 bases). Germline V gene lookup returns CDR1 SGHKS and CDR2 YYEKEE (reference sequence). V was pared by 1 base and J by 5 bases, with 13 bases between. The CDR3 length is 16 residues. The CDR3 loop is CASSLMGRGDNSPLHF. CDR3 bases: TGTGCCAGCAGCTTGATGGGCAGGGGCGATAATTCACCCCTCCACTTT.

This clonotype has only a few counts. The chain combines TRBV7-8 with TRBJ2-1, with 7 bases matching TRBD1. After removal of 4 bases from V and 4 bases from J, the junction contained 7 bases not matched to a gene. The CDR3 totals 15 residues. Germline V gene lookup returns CDR1 SGHVS and CDR2 FQNEAQ. The CDR3 region is CASSSLDRLYNEQFF. The CDR3 DNA follows: TGTGCCAGCAGCTCCTTGGACAGGCTGTACAATGAGCAGTTCTTC. Full variable domain (remainder filled in from reference TRBV7-8 and TRBJ2-1): GAGVSQSPRYKVAKRGQDVALRCDPISGHVSLFWYQQALGQGPEFLTYFQNEAQLDKSGLPSDRFFAERPEGSVSTLKIQRTQQEDSAVYLCASSSLDRLYNEQFFGPGTRLTVL.

This clonotype was observed a handful of times. The chain has TRBV27 and TRBJ2-1, with TRBD2 identical over 7 bases. CDR1 and CDR2 (germline): MNHEY, SMNVEV (reference sequence). The V and J ends lost 3 bases and 7 bases, in that order; junction bases with no gene match: 9. This CDR3 region has 15 residues. In nucleotides, the CDR3 is TGTGCCAGCAGTTTCCCATCCGGGGGGAAAAATGAGCAGTTCTTC. Translation: CASSFPSGGKNEQFF.

This clonotype was detected ten times or more. The V and J genes are TRBV20-1 and TRBJ2-5; TRBD1 agrees at 9 bases. The CDR3 is 14 residues long. Germline assignment: CDR1 DFQATT and CDR2 SNEGSKA (reference sequence). The V gene end was trimmed by 6 bases and the J gene end by 5 bases; junction bases not matched to a gene: 10. The CDR3 nucleotides are TGCAGTGCCCTACCGGGACAGGGCGTGGAGACCCAGTACTTC. As protein: CSALPGQGVETQYF.

The rearrangement uses TRBV7-3 and TRBJ1-6; D unresolved. The CDR3 has 13 residues. CDR1 and CDR2 (germline): SGHTA, FQGTGA. The V gene lost 4 bases and the J gene lost 6 bases, with 7 bases spanning the gap. The CDR3 DNA follows: TGTGCCAGCAGCTCCGTGGCTAATTCACCCCTCCACTTT. Its translation: CASSSVANSPLHF.

This clonotype was counted ten times or more. The chain links TRBV9 to TRBJ1-1; no clear D. The germline V gene has CDR1 SGDLS and CDR2 YYNGEE. The CDR3 is 14 amino acids. V gave up 1 base and J gave up 2 bases, with 9 bases separating them. This chain's CDR3 is CASSVSGGNTEAFF. The CDR3 bases are TGTGCCAGCAGCGTATCCGGAGGAAACACTGAAGCTTTCTTT.

There are many counts of this clonotype. The chain links TRBV10-2 to TRBJ2-4; the D gene is possibly TRBD1 (5 bases). The CDR3 extends over 15 amino acids. Deletions cut 0 bases from V and 1 base from J, with 7 bases between. CDR1 is WSHSY and CDR2 is SAAADI in the germline V gene. This CDR3 is CASSESKGAKNIQYF. The DNA for the CDR3 is TGCGCCAGCAGTGAGTCGAAGGGGGCCAAAAACATTCAGTACTTC.

In the case of this clonotype: A much larger clone lies a single base off, so this may be a read error. This sequence joins TRBV27 and TRBJ2-3; no clear D. There are 15 residues in the CDR3. V dropped 3 bases and J dropped 2 bases, with 12 bases sitting between them. Germline V lookup: CDR1 MNHEY, CDR2 SMNVEV (reference sequence). CDR3 residues: CASSFGISPTDTQYF. The CDR3 coding sequence is TGTGCCAGCAGTTTCGGTATAAGTCCCACAGATACGCAGTATTTT.

This clonotype has a count of ten or more. The J gene is TRBJ1-3, the V gene TRBV19, with TRBD1 identical over 7 bases. The germline V gene encodes CDR1 LNHDA and CDR2 SQIVND (reference sequence). V lost 9 bases, J lost 1 base, and 9 bases stayed unmatched. CDR3 size: 15 residues. This CDR3 is CASRDSEFSGNTIYF. CDR3 in DNA: TGTGCCAGCCGGGACAGCGAATTTTCTGGAAACACCATATATTTT. Based on the CDR3 plus reference TRBV19 and TRBJ1-3, the full variable domain is DGGITQSPKYLFRKEGQNVTLSCEQNLNHDAMYWYRQDPGQGLRLIYYSQIVNDFQKGDIAEGYSVSREKKESFPLTVTSAQKNPTAFYLCASRDSEFSGNTIYFGEGSWLTVV.

DNA for the CDR3: TGTGCTAGTGGTTCAATAGCGAACCAAGAGACCCAGTACTTC. Translation: CASGSIANQETQYF. The J gene is TRBJ2-5, the V gene TRBV12-5; tentative D call: TRBD2 (5 bases). This CDR3 has 14 residues. Trimming took 4 bases from V and 0 from J, leaving 9 bases between them. Germline CDR1 is LGHNT and CDR2 is FRNRAP.

The J gene is TRBJ2-1, the V gene TRBV4-3; 10 bases are a match to TRBD2. Germline trimming cut 4 bases from V and 3 bases from J; bases unmatched to any gene: 6. CDR3 length equals 16 residues. Germline values: CDR1 LGHNA, CDR2 YSLEER. The CDR3: CASSPDSGGFYNEQFF. In DNA, the CDR3 is TGCGCCAGCAGCCCGGATAGCGGGGGGTTCTACAATGAGCAGTTCTTC.

This clonotype was detected many times. The chain recombines TRBV7-2 with TRBJ2-3; D ambiguous. The CDR3 consists of 13 residues. Per the germline V gene, CDR1 is SGHTA and CDR2 is FQGNSA. The V end was cut by 3 bases, the J end by 1 base, with 5 bases between. The chain's CDR3 is CASSFKGTDTQYF. CDR3 DNA: TGTGCCAGCAGCTTCAAGGGCACAGATACGCAGTATTTT. Looking up the rest from reference TRBV7-2 and TRBJ2-3 gives the full variable domain: GAGVSQSPSNKVTEKGKDVELRCDPISGHTALYWYRQSLGQGLEFLIYFQGNSAPDKSGLPSDRFSAERTGGSVSTLTIQRTQQEDSAVYLCASSFKGTDTQYFGPGTRLTVL.

This clonotype was detected only once. The J gene is TRBJ2-7, the V gene TRBV4-3, with D perhaps matching TRBD2 (5 bases). Trimming took 4 bases from V and 5 from J, leaving 15 bases between them. This CDR3 contains 14 residues. The germline V gene has CDR1 LGHNA and CDR2 YSLEER. The CDR3 nucleotides read TGCGCCAGCAGCCTAGATGAGGGAAGGGACGAGCAGTACTTC. Its protein is CASSLDEGRDEQYF.

This clonotype occurred many times. This CDR3 reads CASSLGQVVEQYF. The CDR3 nucleotides read TGTGCCAGCAGCTTAGGGCAGGTGGTCGAGCAGTACTTC. The V call is TRBV7-9, the J call TRBJ2-7; D is uncertain. The CDR3 covers 13 residues. The germline V gene has CDR1 SEHNR and CDR2 FQNEAQ (reference sequence). Deletions cut 1 base from V and 6 bases from J, with 10 bases between.

In its sample, this clonotype was seen many times. As DNA, the CDR3 is TGCAGCGTTGAGGGGGGTCTCGGATATGGCTACACCTTC. Protein sequence: CSVEGGLGYGYTF. The V and J genes are TRBV29-1 and TRBJ1-2; tentative D call: TRBD1 (5 bases). Germline loops: CDR1 SQVTM, CDR2 ANQGSEA. V dropped 3 bases and J dropped 5 bases, with 13 bases sitting between them. The CDR3 length is 13 residues.

At least ten counts were recorded for this clonotype. The CDR3 bases are TGTGCCAGCAGCCAAGTGACAGATACGCAGTATTTT. Translation: CASSQVTDTQYF. The rearrangement links TRBV3-1 to TRBJ2-3; the D is unclear. Germline CDR1 LGHDT, CDR2 YNNKEL (reference sequence). V lost 1 base to trimming and J lost 3 bases, with 2 bases between them. The CDR3 is 12 amino acids.

This chain connects TRBV7-2 to TRBJ2-3, with 11 bases lining up with TRBD1. CDR3 length equals 16 residues. Germline V lookup: CDR1 SGHTA, CDR2 FQGNSA. V gave up 4 bases and J gave up 8 bases; unmatched junction bases: 11. The CDR3 loop reads CASSWTGGQWKVTQYF. In DNA, the CDR3 is TGTGCCAGCAGCTGGACAGGGGGCCAGTGGAAGGTTACGCAGTATTTT.

This clonotype was seen a handful of times. J is TRBJ2-3 and V is TRBV29-1; D remains unclear. Germline CDR1 SQVTM, CDR2 ANQGSEA. The CDR3 length is 12 residues. Trimming removed 7 bases at V and 4 bases at J, with 12 bases between. Written as DNA, the CDR3 is TGCAGCGCCATAGTGTGGGCAGATACGCAGTATTTT. This encodes CSAIVWADTQYF.

The V gene is TRBV6-2 or TRBV6-3, the J gene TRBJ2-2, with D unresolved. Trimming cost V 4 bases and J 2 bases, with 14 bases left between them. CDR1 and CDR2 (germline): MNHEY, SVGEGT. There are 16 residues in the CDR3. The CDR3 DNA reads TGTGCCAGCAGTTTACGAGGCACATTTAACACCGGGGAGCTGTTTTTT. Translating gives CASSLRGTFNTGELFF.

Ten or more counts support this clonotype. V gene TRBV28 combines with J gene TRBJ2-2, with 8 bases identical to TRBD2. Germline CDR1 and CDR2: MDHEN and SYDVKM. CDR3 size: 15 residues. The junction had 5 bases not matched to a gene; V was cut back by 5 bases and J by 3 bases. CDR3 DNA sequence: TGTGCCAGCAGTGCCGGGCGGGGGGACACCGGGGAGCTGTTTTTT. Its translation: CASSAGRGDTGELFF. The full variable domain, its missing parts supplied by reference TRBV28 and TRBJ2-2, is DVKVTQSSRYLVKRTGEKVFLECVQDMDHENMFWYRQDPGLGLRLIYFSYDVKMKEKGDIPEGYSVSREKKERFSLILESASTNQTSMYLCASSAGRGDTGELFFGEGSRLTVL.

This clonotype was observed a handful of times. The J gene is TRBJ1-1, the V gene TRBV6-2 or TRBV6-3; the match to TRBD1 covers 8 bases. The trim removed 6 bases at V and 5 bases at J, leaving 11 bases unmatched. Germline CDR1 and CDR2: MNHEY and SVGEGT. The CDR3 loop spans 15 amino acids. The CDR3 region has the DNA TGTGCCAGCAGAAGGACAGGGCAGGGGGGGACTGAAGCTTTCTTT. It yields the protein CASRRTGQGGTEAFF.

V is TRBV29-1 and J is TRBJ1-1; D unresolved. Deletions cut 4 bases from V and 2 bases from J, with 14 bases between. There are 14 residues in the CDR3. CDR1 is SQVTM and CDR2 is ANQGSEA in the germline V gene. In DNA form, the CDR3 reads TGCAGCGTTGTAGATGGGCAACCTAACACTGAAGCTTTCTTT. Its translation is CSVVDGQPNTEAFF.

This clonotype was seen repeatedly, ten times or more. The V call is TRBV11-1, the J call TRBJ2-1, with 8 bases that match TRBD1. This CDR3 contains 16 residues. Germline lookup yields CDR1 SGHAT and CDR2 FQDESV (reference sequence). Trimming at V came to 5 bases and at J to 0 bases, leaving 6 bases not matched to a gene. The CDR3 sequence: CASSQHTGGSYNEQFF. In nucleotides, the CDR3 is TGTGCCAGCAGCCAACACACAGGGGGCTCCTACAATGAGCAGTTCTTC.

The chain is built from TRBV15 and TRBJ1-3; the match to TRBD1 covers 7 bases. This CDR3 is built from 17 residues. V lost 1 base, J lost 2 bases, and 8 bases stayed unmatched. Germline V gives CDR1 LNHNV, CDR2 YYDKDF (reference sequence). CDR3 DNA sequence: TGTGCCACCAGCAGAGGACCCACTGGGACAGCTGGAAACACCATATATTTT. This codes for CATSRGPTGTAGNTIYF.

This clonotype was counted ten times or more. The CDR3 is CASSLVPNSHTEAFF. The CDR3 region has the DNA TGTGCCAGCAGCTTGGTGCCAAACAGTCACACTGAAGCTTTCTTT. The rearrangement uses TRBV11-2 and TRBJ1-1; D not resolved. The CDR3 has 15 amino acids. CDR1 and CDR2 (germline): SGHAT, FQNNGV. Between the trimmed V and J ends, which lost 3 bases and 3 bases, there was a span of 14 bases.

The genes are TRBV10-3 and TRBJ1-4; 8 bases are shared with TRBD1. This CDR3 region has 13 residues. The J segment lost 7 bases and the V segment lost 6 bases, leaving 4 bases of the junction unmatched. Looked up from germline, CDR1 is ENHRY and CDR2 is SYGVKD. As DNA, the CDR3 is TGTGCCATCAGCGGACAGGGTGGTGAAAAACTGTTTTTT. Residues: CAISGQGGEKLFF.

This clonotype was seen repeatedly, ten times or more. V and J are TRBV28 and TRBJ2-7; unclear D gene. The V gene lost 5 bases and the J gene lost 0 bases, with 11 bases spanning the gap. The CDR3 is made up of 14 amino acids. Germline CDR1 reads MDHEN; CDR2 reads SYDVKM. The CDR3 spells CASSQAGSSYEQYF. The CDR3, as DNA: TGTGCCAGCAGTCAGGCAGGAAGCTCCTACGAGCAGTACTTC.

By proportion, this clonotype is medium-sized (0.01 to 0.1%). The chain recombines TRBV4-3 with TRBJ1-4, with a possible D match to TRBD1 (5 bases). This CDR3 has 18 residues. V shed 3 bases and J shed 0 bases, with 17 bases lying between them. Germline loops: CDR1 LGHNA, CDR2 YSLEER. The CDR3 DNA reads as TGCGCCAGCAGCCAGGACGGACTAGTGACAGCAACTAATGAAAAACTGTTTTTT. This gives the protein CASSQDGLVTATNEKLFF.

This clonotype was recorded a few times. The V and J genes are TRBV19 and TRBJ2-1; either TRBD1 or TRBD2 may supply D (5 bases each). V lost 5 bases and J lost 5, with 10 bases in between. The CDR3 extends over 13 amino acids. Germline V gene data show CDR1 as LNHDA and CDR2 as SQIVND (reference sequence). The CDR3 reads CASSLGTDNEQFF. The CDR3 DNA reads as TGTGCCAGTAGTCTGGGGACCGACAATGAGCAGTTCTTC. Drawing the rest from reference TRBV19 and TRBJ2-1, the complete variable domain is DGGITQSPKYLFRKEGQNVTLSCEQNLNHDAMYWYRQDPGQGLRLIYYSQIVNDFQKGDIAEGYSVSREKKESFPLTVTSAQKNPTAFYLCASSLGTDNEQFFGPGTRLTVL.